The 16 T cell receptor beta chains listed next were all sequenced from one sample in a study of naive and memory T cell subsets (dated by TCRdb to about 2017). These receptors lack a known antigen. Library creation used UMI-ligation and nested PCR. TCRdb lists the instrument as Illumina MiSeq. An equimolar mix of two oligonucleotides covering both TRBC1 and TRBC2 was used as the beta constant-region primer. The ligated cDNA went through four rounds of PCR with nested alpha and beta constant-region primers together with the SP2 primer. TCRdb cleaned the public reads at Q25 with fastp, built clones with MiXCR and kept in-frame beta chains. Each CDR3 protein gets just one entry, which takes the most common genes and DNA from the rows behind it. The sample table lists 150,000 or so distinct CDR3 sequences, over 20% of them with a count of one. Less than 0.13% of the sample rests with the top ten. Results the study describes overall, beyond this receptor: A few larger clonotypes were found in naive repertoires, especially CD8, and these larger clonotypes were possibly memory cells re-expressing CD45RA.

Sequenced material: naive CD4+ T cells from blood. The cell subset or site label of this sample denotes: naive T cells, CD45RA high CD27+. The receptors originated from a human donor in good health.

The CDR3 DNA sequence: TGTGCCAGCAGCGGCGGACAGATGAGCTATGGCTACACCTTC. Amino acid sequence: CASSGGQMSYGYTF. The gene calls are TRBV5-4 and TRBJ1-2; tentatively, D is TRBD1 (6 bases). The CDR3 runs 14 residues. The germline V gene encodes CDR1 SGHNT and CDR2 YYREEE (reference sequence). Trimming removed 4 bases at V and 4 bases at J, with 14 bases between.

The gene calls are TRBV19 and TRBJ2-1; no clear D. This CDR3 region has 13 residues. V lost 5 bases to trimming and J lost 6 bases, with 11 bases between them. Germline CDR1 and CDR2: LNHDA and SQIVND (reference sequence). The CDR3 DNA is TGTGCCAGTAGTTCCTTAACGCCCAATGAGCAGTTCTTC. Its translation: CASSSLTPNEQFF.

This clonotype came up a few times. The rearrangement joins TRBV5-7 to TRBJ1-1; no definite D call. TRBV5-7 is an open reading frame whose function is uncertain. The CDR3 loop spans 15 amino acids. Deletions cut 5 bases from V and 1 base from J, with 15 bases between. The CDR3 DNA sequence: TGTGCCAGCAGAACCCCGGCCGGACCGAACACTGAAGCTTTCTTT. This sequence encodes CASRTPAGPNTEAFF.

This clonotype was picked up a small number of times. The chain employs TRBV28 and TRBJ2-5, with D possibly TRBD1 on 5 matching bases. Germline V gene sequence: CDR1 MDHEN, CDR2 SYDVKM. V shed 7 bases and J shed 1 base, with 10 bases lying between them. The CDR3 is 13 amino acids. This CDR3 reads CASKFRGQETQYF. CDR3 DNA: TGTGCCAGCAAGTTTAGGGGCCAAGAGACCCAGTACTTC.

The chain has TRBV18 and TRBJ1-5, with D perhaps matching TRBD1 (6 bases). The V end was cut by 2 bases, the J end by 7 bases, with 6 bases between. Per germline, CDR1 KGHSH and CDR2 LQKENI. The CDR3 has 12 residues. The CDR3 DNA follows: TGTGCCAGCTCACCAACAGGGCAGCCCCAGCATTTT. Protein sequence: CASSPTGQPQHF. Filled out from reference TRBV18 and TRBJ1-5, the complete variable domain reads NAGVMQNPRHLVRRRGQEARLRCSPMKGHSHVYWYRQLPEEGLKFMVYLQKENIIDESGMPKERFSAEFPKEGPSILRIQQVVRGDSAAYFCASSPTGQPQHFGDGTRLSIL.

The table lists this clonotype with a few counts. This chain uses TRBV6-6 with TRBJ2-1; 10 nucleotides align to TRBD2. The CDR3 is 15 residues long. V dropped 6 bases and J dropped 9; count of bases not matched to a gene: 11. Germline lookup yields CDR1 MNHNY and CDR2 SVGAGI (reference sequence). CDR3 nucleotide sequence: TGTGCCAGCAGGCCTAGCGGGAGAGAATTGGGTGAGCAGTTCTTC. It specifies CASRPSGRELGEQFF.

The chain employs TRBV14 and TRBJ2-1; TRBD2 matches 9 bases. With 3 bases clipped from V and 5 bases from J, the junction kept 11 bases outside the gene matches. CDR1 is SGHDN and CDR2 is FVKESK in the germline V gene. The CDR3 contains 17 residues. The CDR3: CASSQGREGLLDNEQFF. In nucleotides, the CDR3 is TGTGCCAGCAGCCAGGGGCGGGAGGGCCTCTTAGACAATGAGCAGTTCTTC.

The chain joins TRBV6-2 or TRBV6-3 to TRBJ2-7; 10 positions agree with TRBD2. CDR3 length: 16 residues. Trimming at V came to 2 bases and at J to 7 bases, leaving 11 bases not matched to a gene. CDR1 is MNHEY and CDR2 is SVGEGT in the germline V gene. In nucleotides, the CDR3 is TGTGCCAGCAGTTACGAAGCGGGAGGGCGTAGTAAGGAGCAGTACTTC. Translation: CASSYEAGGRSKEQYF.

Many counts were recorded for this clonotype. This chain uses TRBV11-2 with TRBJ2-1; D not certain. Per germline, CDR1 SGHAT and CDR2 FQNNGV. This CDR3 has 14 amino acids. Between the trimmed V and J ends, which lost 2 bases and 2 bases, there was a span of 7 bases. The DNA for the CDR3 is TGTGCCAGCAGCTTACAACTGGCCTACAATGAGCAGTTCTTC. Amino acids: CASSLQLAYNEQFF.

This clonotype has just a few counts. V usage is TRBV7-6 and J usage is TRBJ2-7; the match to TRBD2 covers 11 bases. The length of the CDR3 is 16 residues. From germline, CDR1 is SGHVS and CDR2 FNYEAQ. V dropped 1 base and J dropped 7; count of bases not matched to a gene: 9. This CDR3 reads CASSLGPLAGAGEQYF. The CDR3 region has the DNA TGTGCCAGCAGCTTAGGCCCACTAGCGGGAGCTGGTGAGCAGTACTTC.

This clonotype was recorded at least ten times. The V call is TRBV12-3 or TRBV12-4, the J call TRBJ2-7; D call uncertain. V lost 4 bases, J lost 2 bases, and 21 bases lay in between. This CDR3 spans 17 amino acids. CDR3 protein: CASSSLDMTRNTYEQYF. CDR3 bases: TGTGCCAGCAGTTCCCTCGACATGACACGTAATACCTACGAGCAGTACTTC.

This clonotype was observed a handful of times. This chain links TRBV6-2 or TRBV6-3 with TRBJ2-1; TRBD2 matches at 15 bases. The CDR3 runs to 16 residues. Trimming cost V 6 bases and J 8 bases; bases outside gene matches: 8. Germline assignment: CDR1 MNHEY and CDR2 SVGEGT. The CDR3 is CASRLPGLAGGDEQFF. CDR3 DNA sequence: TGTGCCAGCAGACTTCCGGGACTAGCGGGAGGAGATGAGCAGTTCTTC.

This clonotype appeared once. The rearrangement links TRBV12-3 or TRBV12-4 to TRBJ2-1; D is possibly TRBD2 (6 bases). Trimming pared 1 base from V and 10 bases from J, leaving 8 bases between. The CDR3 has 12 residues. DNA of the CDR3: TGTGCCAGCAGTTTAGGGGCGGGGGAGCAGTTCTTC. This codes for CASSLGAGEQFF.

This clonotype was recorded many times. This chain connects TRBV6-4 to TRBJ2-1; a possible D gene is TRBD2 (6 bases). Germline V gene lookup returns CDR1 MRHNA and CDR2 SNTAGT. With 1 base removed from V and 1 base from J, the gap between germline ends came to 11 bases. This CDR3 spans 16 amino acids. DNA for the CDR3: TGTGCCAGCAGTGACTGGGCGGGAACATCCTACAATGAGCAGTTCTTC. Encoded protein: CASSDWAGTSYNEQFF.

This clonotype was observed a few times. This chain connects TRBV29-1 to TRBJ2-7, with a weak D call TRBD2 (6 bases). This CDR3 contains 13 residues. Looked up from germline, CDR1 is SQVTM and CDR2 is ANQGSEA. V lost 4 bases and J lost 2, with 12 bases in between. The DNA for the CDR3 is TGCAGCGTTGGGGTGGAGGGAACCTACGAGCAGTACTTC. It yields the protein CSVGVEGTYEQYF.

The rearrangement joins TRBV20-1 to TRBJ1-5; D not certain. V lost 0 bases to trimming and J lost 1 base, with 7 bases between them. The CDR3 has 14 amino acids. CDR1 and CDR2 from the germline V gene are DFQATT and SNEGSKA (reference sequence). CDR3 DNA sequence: TGCAGTGCTAGAGACAGCCGAAGCAATCAGCCCCAGCATTTT. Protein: CSARDSRSNQPQHF.